One sample yielded the 20 T cell receptor beta chains listed below, sequenced in a study of siplizumab effects on memory and regulatory T cells. The assay was immunoSEQ multiplex PCR, and TCRdb's table has in-frame clones only and misses some. The table has around 94,000 clones, roughly 92% seen once. The sequenced sample consisted of CD4+ T cells sorted from blood. The receptors derive from a human donor in good health.

The J gene is TRBJ2-3, the V gene TRBV4-2, with 7 bases lining up with TRBD2. The V gene's germline CDR1 is LGHNA and CDR2 YNFKEQ. V trimming: 1 base; J trimming: 0 bases; junction bases outside the gene matches: 7. The CDR3 consists of 17 residues. As DNA, the CDR3 is TGTGCCAGCAGCCAAGCCAAGGTAGCGGGCAGCACAGATACGCAGTATTTT. It specifies CASSQAKVAGSTDTQYF.

In nucleotides, the CDR3 is TGTGCCAGCAGCCCCGGTGGGGGCTCGACCCGTCCGAACAATGAGCAGTTCTTC. This translates into CASSPGGGSTRPNNEQFF. The V call is TRBV5-4, the J call TRBJ2-1, with a tentative D call TRBD1 (6 bases). CDR1 SGHNT and CDR2 YYREEE come from the germline V gene (reference sequence). V was cut by 4 bases and J by 5 bases, with 25 bases left in between. The CDR3 is 18 amino acids.

The chain carries TRBV27 and TRBJ2-5, with 14 nucleotides matching TRBD2. This CDR3 has 20 amino acids. In germline, CDR1 is MNHEY, CDR2 SMNVEV (reference sequence). V lost 6 bases, J lost 5 bases, and 20 bases stayed unmatched. The CDR3 region is CASSPKLGLAGVSFRETQYF. The CDR3 DNA reads as TGTGCCAGCAGCCCAAAACTGGGACTAGCGGGAGTGAGTTTTAGGGAGACCCAGTACTTC.

The V and J genes are TRBV13 and TRBJ1-2; D might be TRBD1 (5 bases). V was pared by 1 base and J by 10 bases, with 25 bases between. The germline V gene has CDR1 PRHDT and CDR2 FYEKMQ (reference sequence). The CDR3 has 17 residues. CDR3 sequence reads: CASSLVFGVGADNLYTF. Written as DNA, the CDR3 is TGTGCCAGCAGCTTAGTATTTGGGGTCGGGGCCGACAACCTCTACACCTTC.

This chain uses TRBV27 with TRBJ2-6, with D unresolved. V lost 6 bases, J lost 0 bases, and 9 bases lay in between. Germline assignment: CDR1 MNHEY and CDR2 SMNVEV (reference sequence). The CDR3 sequence is 15 residues long. The CDR3 reads CASRPSGSGANVLTF. The CDR3 bases are TGTGCCAGCAGACCCTCAGGCTCTGGGGCCAACGTCCTGACTTTC.

The chain couples TRBV7-2 to TRBJ2-1; 7 nucleotides align to TRBD2. Unmatched junction bases numbered 3, after V lost 0 bases and J lost 4 bases. Germline V gene sequence: CDR1 SGHTA, CDR2 FQGNSA. The CDR3 length is 15 residues. CDR3 coding DNA: TGTGCCAGCAGCTTAGCCGGGGGGAGATACAATGAGCAGTTCTTC. Translation gives CASSLAGGRYNEQFF.

The V call is TRBV5-1, the J call TRBJ2-2; D is ambiguous. Germline CDR1 reads SGHRS; CDR2 reads YFSETQ. Trimming took 2 bases from V and 3 from J, leaving 5 bases between them. The CDR3 is 13 residues long. The chain's CDR3 is CASSLLYTGELFF. Here the CDR3 DNA reads TGCGCCAGCAGCTTACTATACACCGGGGAGCTGTTTTTT.

This clone was recorded a few times. The genes are TRBV7-9 and TRBJ1-2, with TRBD1 as a possible D gene (6 bases). This CDR3 comprises 14 residues. Germline CDR1 is SEHNR and CDR2 is FQNEAQ (reference sequence). Trimming pared 3 bases from V and 6 bases from J, leaving 14 bases between. CDR3 nucleotide sequence: TGTGCCAGCAGCTTGCCTACAGGGTCCCATGGCTACACCTTC. It specifies CASSLPTGSHGYTF. The entire variable domain, with the rest obtained from reference TRBV7-9 and TRBJ1-2, is as follows: DTGVSQNPRHKITKRGQNVTFRCDPISEHNRLYWYRQTLGQGPEFLTYFQNEAQLEKSRLLSDRFSAERPKGSFSTLEIQRTEQGDSAMYLCASSLPTGSHGYTFGSGTRLTVV.

Written as DNA, the CDR3 is TGTGCCAGTAGTCTGGCTGCGTTAGCGGGAGTAGACACCGGGGAGCTGTTTTTT. This gives the protein CASSLAALAGVDTGELFF. The chain carries TRBV19 and TRBJ2-2, with 9 bases identical to TRBD2. This CDR3 is 18 amino acids long. CDR1 LNHDA and CDR2 SQIVND come from the germline V gene (reference sequence). V lost 5 bases and J lost 3; bases outside the gene matches: 13.

The chain links TRBV15 to TRBJ2-1, with 7 bases fitting TRBD2. V lost 1 base to trimming and J lost 2 bases; unmatched junction nucleotides: 5. Germline V CDR1 and CDR2: LNHNV, YYDKDF (reference sequence). The length of the CDR3 is 16 residues. CDR3 region: CATSRVGGRAYNEQFF. The DNA of the CDR3 is TGTGCCACCAGCAGAGTCGGCGGGAGAGCCTACAATGAGCAGTTCTTC.

The V and J genes are TRBV7-9 and TRBJ2-3; TRBD1 is a possible D gene (5 bases). The CDR3 covers 14 residues. The V end was cut by 7 bases, the J end by 2 bases, with 13 bases between. From germline, CDR1 is SEHNR and CDR2 FQNEAQ (reference sequence). CDR3 loop: CASTTDRPTDTQYF. As DNA, the CDR3 is TGTGCCAGCACCACAGACAGACCCACAGATACGCAGTATTTT.

This sequence joins TRBV7-2 and TRBJ2-1; TRBD2 might be the D (6 bases). CDR1 SGHTA and CDR2 FQGNSA come from the germline V gene. V was cut by 5 bases and J by 5 bases, with 19 bases left in between. There are 16 residues in the CDR3. DNA for the CDR3: TGTGCCAGCAGCGACCGGGACTCCAGGACCCACAATGAGCAGTTCTTC. Translated, it gives CASSDRDSRTHNEQFF. The full variable domain, rest sourced from reference TRBV7-2 and TRBJ2-1, is GAGVSQSPSNKVTEKGKDVELRCDPISGHTALYWYRQSLGQGLEFLIYFQGNSAPDKSGLPSDRFSAERTGGSVSTLTIQRTQQEDSAVYLCASSDRDSRTHNEQFFGPGTRLTVL.

The CDR3 DNA sequence: TGTGCCAGCAGCCTGGGACAGTTTAATGAAAAACTGTTTTTT. It yields the protein CASSLGQFNEKLFF. The rearrangement uses TRBV5-4 and TRBJ1-4, with TRBD1 matching over 7 bases. Trimming took 4 bases from V and 4 from J; bases not matched to a gene: 4. The CDR3 sequence is 14 residues long. Germline V gene data show CDR1 as SGHNT and CDR2 as YYREEE (reference sequence).

The V call is TRBV20-1, the J call TRBJ2-7; D unclear. CDR1 is DFQATT and CDR2 is SNEGSKA in the germline V gene (reference sequence). The CDR3 is 11 residues long. Trimming took 4 bases from V and 3 from J, leaving 7 bases between them. CDR3 region: CSAKGNYEQYF. The DNA of the CDR3 is TGCAGTGCTAAGGGCAACTACGAGCAGTACTTC.

V usage is TRBV2 and J usage is TRBJ2-1, with 7 positions matching TRBD2. With 0 bases clipped from V and 2 bases from J, the junction kept 7 bases outside the gene matches. CDR3 length equals 17 residues. Germline values: CDR1 SNHLY, CDR2 FYNNEI. Here the CDR3 DNA reads TGTGCCAGCAGTGAAGCTTATCTAGCGGATACCTACAATGAGCAGTTCTTC. Amino acids: CASSEAYLADTYNEQFF.

The V and J genes are TRBV7-2 and TRBJ1-4, with a tentative D call TRBD1 (6 bases). This CDR3 comprises 15 residues. Trimming stripped 5 bases from V and 7 bases from J, with 17 bases between. Germline lookup yields CDR1 SGHTA and CDR2 FQGNSA. CDR3 bases: TGTGCCAGCAGCCCAGAGGGGCGGGGGCGTGAAAAACTGTTTTTT. This translates into CASSPEGRGREKLFF.

V gene TRBV6-4 combines with J gene TRBJ2-6, with D possibly being TRBD1 (6 bases). CDR3 length: 17 amino acids. Trimming took off 5 bases at V and 0 bases at J, with 14 bases between the two ends. The V gene's germline CDR1 is MRHNA and CDR2 SNTAGT. This CDR3 is CASSKTDSYSGANVLTF. The CDR3 bases are TGTGCCAGCAGTAAAACGGACAGTTACTCTGGGGCCAACGTCCTGACTTTC.

The chain joins TRBV2 to TRBJ1-6; 11 nucleotides agree with TRBD1. Trimming cost V 4 bases and J 10 bases; bases outside gene matches: 6. CDR1 SNHLY and CDR2 FYNNEI come from the germline V gene. The CDR3 loop spans 15 amino acids. CDR3 amino acids: CASSAGQGALSPLHF. The CDR3 DNA follows: TGTGCCAGCAGTGCCGGACAGGGGGCTCTCTCACCCCTCCACTTT.

This clone occurred a few times. The genes are TRBV2 and TRBJ2-1, with 9 bases aligning to TRBD2. The CDR3 is 14 amino acids. Germline-derived CDR1 and CDR2 are SNHLY and FYNNEI. The ends lost 6 bases at V and 2 bases at J; junction bases unmatched: 2. CDR3 sequence reads: CASRREGTYNEQFF. The DNA for the CDR3 is TGTGCCAGCAGGCGGGAGGGGACCTACAATGAGCAGTTCTTC.

The rearrangement uses TRBV28 and TRBJ2-1, with 13 bases lining up with TRBD2. With V trimmed by 11 bases and J by 7 bases, 8 bases remained unmatched. The CDR3 loop spans 14 amino acids. Germline assignment: CDR1 MDHEN and CDR2 SYDVKM. The CDR3 sequence: CASRTSGSRNEQFF. The CDR3 DNA reads TGTGCCTCTCGGACTAGCGGGAGTCGAAATGAGCAGTTCTTC.